The entry below describes one T cell receptor (beta chain). The antigen remains undetermined. The entry originates in a study of T cell repertoires in cytomegalovirus infection. About the research overall: It was recently identified HLA-C-restricted and well-studied HLA-B-restricted CMV epitopes that the study used. Indications came from public TCR beta signatures; they pointed to CMV infection and to a matching HLA type. Findings and caveats of the study: Ex vivo, HLA-C-restricted CMV-specific TCR beta clonotypes prevailed over the rest of the response. Summed frequency of shared TCR beta families picked out CMV carriers who also had the relevant HLA.

The CDR3 runs 16 residues. Trimming at V came to 0 bases and at J to 4 bases, leaving 4 bases not matched to a gene. CDR1 and CDR2 from the germline V gene are LNHNV and YYDKDF (reference sequence). In TCRdb, the reads were re-called with MiXCR into one record per CDR3 protein. The sample records nearly 700,000 distinct CDR3 sequences, 33% being singletons. The V call is TRBV15, the J call TRBJ2-1, with 9 bases lining up with TRBD2. The TCR originated in a human donor in good health (CMV status not recorded). Some clones in this sample may be carry-over from other donors' samples. The sample consisted of cultured PBMCs, taken from culture after CMV antigen stimulation. The DNA for the CDR3 is TGTGCCACCAGCAGAGATCCAGCGGGGGGTTACAATGAGCAGTTCTTC. Its protein product is CATSRDPAGGYNEQFF.